This entry describes one T cell receptor beta chain. This same CDR3 is encoded by further DNA sequences in the sample. This entry comes from a study of blood T cell repertoires in COVID-19. Study-level background: Sources were T cells, B-cell-depleted T cells, or PBMCs; the material itself was cDNA or gDNA.

With 3 bases removed from V and 0 bases from J, the gap between germline ends came to 8 bases. CDR3 length: 14 residues. Germline assignment: CDR1 SNHLY and CDR2 FYNNEI. This table comes from immunoSEQ multiplex PCR, and its TCRdb copy is limited to in-frame clones, with some not included. The sample contains roughly 86,000 clones, approximately 82% of which appear only once. The sample taken for sequencing was peripheral blood. This TCR derives from a woman between 65 and 79 years old with acute or convalescent COVID-19. The chain is built from TRBV2 and TRBJ1-1; tentatively, D is TRBD1 (6 bases). CDR3 sequence reads: CASSETGLNTEAFF. The CDR3 nucleotides read TGTGCCAGCAGTGAGACAGGCTTGAACACTGAAGCTTTCTTT.